This T cell receptor (beta chain) was captured by sequencing in a study of shared clonotypes between healthy human individuals. A few counts support this clone. Donors were healthy HIV-negative adults without recently reported acute infections or vaccinations. The trim removed 3 bases at V and 5 bases at J, leaving 9 bases unmatched. This CDR3 has 19 amino acids. CDR1 is SNHLY and CDR2 is FYNNEI in the germline V gene. Sequencing used immunoSEQ multiplex PCR; TCRdb keeps in-frame clones, though not all of them. The repertoire holds roughly 1 million clones, with 75% as singletons. The sequence was obtained from a man aged 18 to 29 in good health. The sequencing input was memory CD4+ T cells sorted from blood. The subset: CD45RA-negative fraction. The chain recombines TRBV2 with TRBJ2-2, with TRBD2 matching over 16 bases. Here the CDR3 DNA reads TGTGCCAGCAGTGACAAGGGACTAGCGGGGGGGCGAAGAACCGGGGAGCTGTTTTTT. It is translated as CASSDKGLAGGRRTGELFF.